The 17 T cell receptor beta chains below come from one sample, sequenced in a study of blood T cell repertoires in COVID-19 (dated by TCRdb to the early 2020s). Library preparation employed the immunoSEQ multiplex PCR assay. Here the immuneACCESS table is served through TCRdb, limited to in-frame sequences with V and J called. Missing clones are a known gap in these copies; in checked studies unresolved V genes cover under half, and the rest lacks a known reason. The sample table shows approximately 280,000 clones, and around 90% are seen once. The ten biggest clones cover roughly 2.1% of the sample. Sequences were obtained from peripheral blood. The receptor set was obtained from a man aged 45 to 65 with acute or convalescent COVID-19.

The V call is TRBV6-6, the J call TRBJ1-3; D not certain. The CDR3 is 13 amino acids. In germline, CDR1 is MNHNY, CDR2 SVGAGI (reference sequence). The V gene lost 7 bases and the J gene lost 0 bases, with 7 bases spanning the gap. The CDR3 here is CASTVNSGNTIYF. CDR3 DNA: TGTGCCAGCACTGTTAACTCTGGAAACACCATATATTTT.

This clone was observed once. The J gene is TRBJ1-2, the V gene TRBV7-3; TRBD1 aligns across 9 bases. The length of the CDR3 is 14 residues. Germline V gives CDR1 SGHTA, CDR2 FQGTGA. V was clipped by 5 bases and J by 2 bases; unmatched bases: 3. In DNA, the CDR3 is TGTGCCAGCAGCCTAGGACAGGGGAACTATGGCTACACCTTC. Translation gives CASSLGQGNYGYTF.

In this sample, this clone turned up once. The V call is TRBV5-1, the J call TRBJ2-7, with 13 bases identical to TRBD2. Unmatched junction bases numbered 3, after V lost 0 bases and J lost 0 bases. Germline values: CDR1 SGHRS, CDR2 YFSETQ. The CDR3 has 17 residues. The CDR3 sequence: CASSLGLAGGFSYEQYF. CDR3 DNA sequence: TGCGCCAGCAGCTTGGGACTAGCGGGGGGATTCTCCTACGAGCAGTACTTC.

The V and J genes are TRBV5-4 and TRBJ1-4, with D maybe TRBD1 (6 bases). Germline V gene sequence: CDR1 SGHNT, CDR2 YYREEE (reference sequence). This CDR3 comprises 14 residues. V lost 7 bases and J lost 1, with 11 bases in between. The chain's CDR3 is CASGGGGTNEKLFF. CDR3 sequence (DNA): TGTGCCAGCGGGGGGGGCGGAACTAATGAAAAACTGTTTTTT.

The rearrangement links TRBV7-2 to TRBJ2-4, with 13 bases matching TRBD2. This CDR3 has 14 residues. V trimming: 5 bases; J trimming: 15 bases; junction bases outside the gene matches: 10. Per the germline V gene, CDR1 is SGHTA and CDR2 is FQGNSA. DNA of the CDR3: TGTGCCAGCAGCCCTCGGACTAGCGGGGGCCGGAGGTACTTC. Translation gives CASSPRTSGGRRYF.

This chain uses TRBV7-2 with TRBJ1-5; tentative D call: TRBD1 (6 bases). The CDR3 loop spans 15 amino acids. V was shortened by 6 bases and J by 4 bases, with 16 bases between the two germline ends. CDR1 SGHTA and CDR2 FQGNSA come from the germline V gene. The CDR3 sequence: CASRLQGSPNQPQHF. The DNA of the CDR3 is TGTGCCAGCAGGTTACAGGGTTCCCCAAATCAGCCCCAGCATTTT.

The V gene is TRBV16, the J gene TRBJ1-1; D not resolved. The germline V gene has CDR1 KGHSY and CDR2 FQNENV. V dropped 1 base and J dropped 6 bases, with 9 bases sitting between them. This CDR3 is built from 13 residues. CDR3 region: CASSQWPGAEAFF. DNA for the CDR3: TGTGCCAGCAGCCAATGGCCGGGAGCTGAAGCTTTCTTT.

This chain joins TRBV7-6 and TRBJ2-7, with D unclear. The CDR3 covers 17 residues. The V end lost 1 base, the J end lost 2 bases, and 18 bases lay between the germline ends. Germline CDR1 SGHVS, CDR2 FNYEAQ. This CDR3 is CASSLEVRPTNTYEQYF. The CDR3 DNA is TGTGCCAGCAGCTTAGAGGTCAGGCCGACGAACACCTACGAGCAGTACTTC.

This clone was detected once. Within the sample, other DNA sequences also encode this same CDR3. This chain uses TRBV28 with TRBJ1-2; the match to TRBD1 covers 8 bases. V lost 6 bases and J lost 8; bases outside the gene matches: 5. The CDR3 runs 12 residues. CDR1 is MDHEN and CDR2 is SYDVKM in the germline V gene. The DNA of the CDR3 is TGTGCCAGCAGCCTGACAGGGGTCGGCTACACCTTC. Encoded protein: CASSLTGVGYTF.

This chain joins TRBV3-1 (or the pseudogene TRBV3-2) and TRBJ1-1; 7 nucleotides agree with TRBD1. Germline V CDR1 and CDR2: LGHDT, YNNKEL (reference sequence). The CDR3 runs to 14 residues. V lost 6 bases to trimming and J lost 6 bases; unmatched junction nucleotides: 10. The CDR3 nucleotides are TGTGCCAGCAGTCGACAGGGCGGAACTTCTGAAGCTTTCTTT. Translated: CASSRQGGTSEAFF.

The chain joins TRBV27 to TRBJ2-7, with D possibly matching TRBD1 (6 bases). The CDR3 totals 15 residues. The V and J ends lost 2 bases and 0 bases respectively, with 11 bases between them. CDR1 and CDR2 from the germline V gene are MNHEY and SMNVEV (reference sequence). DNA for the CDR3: TGTGCCAGCAGTTTAACAGGGACCCCCTCCTACGAGCAGTACTTC. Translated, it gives CASSLTGTPSYEQYF.

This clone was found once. The CDR3 sequence: CASSETSGGNEQFF. Written as DNA, the CDR3 is TGTGCCAGCAGTGAAACTAGCGGAGGCAATGAGCAGTTCTTC. This chain links TRBV6-1 with TRBJ2-1; 8 nucleotides agree with TRBD2. The V and J ends lost 2 bases and 6 bases, in that order; junction bases with no gene match: 3. Per germline, CDR1 MNHNS and CDR2 SASEGT. The length of the CDR3 is 14 residues.

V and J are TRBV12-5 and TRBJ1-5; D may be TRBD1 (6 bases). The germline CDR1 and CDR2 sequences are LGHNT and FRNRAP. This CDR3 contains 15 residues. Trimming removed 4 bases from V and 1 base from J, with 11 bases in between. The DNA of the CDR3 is TGTGCTAGTGGTTCCCCGGGGGGCAGCAATCAGCCCCAGCATTTT. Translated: CASGSPGGSNQPQHF.

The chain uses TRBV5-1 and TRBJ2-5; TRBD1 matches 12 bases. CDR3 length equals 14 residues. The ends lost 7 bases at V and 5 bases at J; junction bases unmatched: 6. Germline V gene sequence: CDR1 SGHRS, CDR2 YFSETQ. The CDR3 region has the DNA TGCGCCAGCGGCGCCGGGACAGGGGGCGAGACCCAGTACTTC. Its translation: CASGAGTGGETQYF.

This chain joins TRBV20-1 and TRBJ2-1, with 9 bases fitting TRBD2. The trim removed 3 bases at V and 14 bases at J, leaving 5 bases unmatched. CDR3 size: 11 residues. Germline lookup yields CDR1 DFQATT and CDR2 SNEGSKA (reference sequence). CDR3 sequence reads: CSASTGTSKFF. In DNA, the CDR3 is TGCAGTGCTAGTACCGGGACTAGCAAGTTCTTC.

CDR3 loop: CASSRDSPNSPLHF. In nucleotides, the CDR3 is TGTGCCAGCAGTAGGGACAGCCCGAATTCACCCCTCCACTTT. The gene calls are TRBV2 and TRBJ1-6; 7 bases are shared with TRBD1. Germline CDR1 is SNHLY and CDR2 is FYNNEI. The CDR3 runs to 14 residues. The trim removed 5 bases at V and 7 bases at J, leaving 5 bases unmatched.

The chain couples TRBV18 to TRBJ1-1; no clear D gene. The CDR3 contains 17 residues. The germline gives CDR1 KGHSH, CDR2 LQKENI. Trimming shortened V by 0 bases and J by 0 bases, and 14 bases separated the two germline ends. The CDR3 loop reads CASSPPGPVDMNTEAFF. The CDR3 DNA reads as TGTGCCAGCTCACCACCAGGCCCGGTTGACATGAACACTGAAGCTTTCTTT.